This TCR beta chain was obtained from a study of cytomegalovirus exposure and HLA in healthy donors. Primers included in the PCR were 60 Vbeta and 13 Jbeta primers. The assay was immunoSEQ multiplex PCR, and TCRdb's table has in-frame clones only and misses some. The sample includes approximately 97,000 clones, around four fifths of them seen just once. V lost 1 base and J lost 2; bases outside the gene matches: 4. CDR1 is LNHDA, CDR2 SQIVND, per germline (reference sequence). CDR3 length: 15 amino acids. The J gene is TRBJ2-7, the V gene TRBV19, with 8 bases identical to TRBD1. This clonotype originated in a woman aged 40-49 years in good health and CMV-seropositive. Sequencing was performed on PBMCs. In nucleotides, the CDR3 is TGTGCCAGTAGTATAGTTTGGGACAGGACCTACGAGCAGTACTTC. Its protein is CASSIVWDRTYEQYF.